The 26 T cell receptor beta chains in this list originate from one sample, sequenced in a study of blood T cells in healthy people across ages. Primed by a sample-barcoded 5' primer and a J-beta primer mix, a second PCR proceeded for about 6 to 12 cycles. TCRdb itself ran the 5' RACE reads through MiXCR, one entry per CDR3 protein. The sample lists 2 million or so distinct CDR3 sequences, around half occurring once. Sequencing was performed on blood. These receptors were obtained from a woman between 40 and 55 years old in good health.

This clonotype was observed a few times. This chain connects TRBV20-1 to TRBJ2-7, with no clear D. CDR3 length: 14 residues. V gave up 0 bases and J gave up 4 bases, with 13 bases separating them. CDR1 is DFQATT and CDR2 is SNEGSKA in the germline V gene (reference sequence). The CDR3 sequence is CSARDPARNYEQYF. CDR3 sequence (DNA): TGCAGTGCTAGAGATCCGGCAAGAAATTACGAGCAGTACTTC.

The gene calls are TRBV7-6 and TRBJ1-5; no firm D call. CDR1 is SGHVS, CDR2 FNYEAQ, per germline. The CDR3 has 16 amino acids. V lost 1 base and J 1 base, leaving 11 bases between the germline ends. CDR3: CASSLVPHGSNQPQHF. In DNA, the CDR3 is TGTGCCAGCAGCTTAGTACCGCACGGGAGCAATCAGCCCCAGCATTTT.

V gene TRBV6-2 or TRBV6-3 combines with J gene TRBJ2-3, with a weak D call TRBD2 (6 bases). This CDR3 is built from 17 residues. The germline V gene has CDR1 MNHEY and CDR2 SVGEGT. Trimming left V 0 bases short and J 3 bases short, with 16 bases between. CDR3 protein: CASSYSSFSGGTDTQYF. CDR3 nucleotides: TGTGCCAGCAGTTACTCGAGTTTTAGCGGAGGAACAGATACGCAGTATTTT.

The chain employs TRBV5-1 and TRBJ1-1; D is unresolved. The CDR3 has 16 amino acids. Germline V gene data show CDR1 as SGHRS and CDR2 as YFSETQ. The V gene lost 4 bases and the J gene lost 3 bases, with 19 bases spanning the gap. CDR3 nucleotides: TGCGCCAGCAGCGCGAGGTCCCTCCGGGCGGACACTGAAGCTTTCTTT. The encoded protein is CASSARSLRADTEAFF.

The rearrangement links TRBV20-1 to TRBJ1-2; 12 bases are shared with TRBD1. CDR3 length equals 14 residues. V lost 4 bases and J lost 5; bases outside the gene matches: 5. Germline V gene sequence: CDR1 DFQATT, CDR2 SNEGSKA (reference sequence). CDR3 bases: TGCAGTGCTAAGGGACAGGGGGCGAGTTATGGCTACACCTTC. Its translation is CSAKGQGASYGYTF.

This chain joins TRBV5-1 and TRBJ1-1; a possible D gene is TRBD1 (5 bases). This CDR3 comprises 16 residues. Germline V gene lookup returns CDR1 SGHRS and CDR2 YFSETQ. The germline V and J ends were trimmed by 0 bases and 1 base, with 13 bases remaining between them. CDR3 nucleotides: TGCGCCAGCAGCTTGGACGGGGGATCATGGAACACTGAAGCTTTCTTT. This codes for CASSLDGGSWNTEAFF.

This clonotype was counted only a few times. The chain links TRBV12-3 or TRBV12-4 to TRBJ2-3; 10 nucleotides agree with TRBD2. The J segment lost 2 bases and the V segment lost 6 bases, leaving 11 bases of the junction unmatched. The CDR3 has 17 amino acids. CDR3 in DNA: TGTGCCAGCAGACCAGGGGTAGCGGGGGGACACACAGATACGCAGTATTTT. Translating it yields CASRPGVAGGHTDTQYF.

For the CDR3, the DNA is TGCGCCAGCAGCCGAGATCGGGTGACGGAAAACTATGGCTACACCTTC. Translation: CASSRDRVTENYGYTF. The chain recombines TRBV4-3 with TRBJ1-2; D is uncertain. In germline, CDR1 is LGHNA, CDR2 YSLEER. Between the trimmed V and J ends, which lost 4 bases and 2 bases, there was a span of 17 bases. The CDR3 runs 16 residues.

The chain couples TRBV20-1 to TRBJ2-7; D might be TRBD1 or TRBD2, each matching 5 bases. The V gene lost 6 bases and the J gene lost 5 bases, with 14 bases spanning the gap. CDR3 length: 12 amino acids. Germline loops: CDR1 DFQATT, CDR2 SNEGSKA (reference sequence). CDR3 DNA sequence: TGCAGTGCCGGGACCGGGCAGGACGAGCAGTACTTC. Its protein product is CSAGTGQDEQYF.

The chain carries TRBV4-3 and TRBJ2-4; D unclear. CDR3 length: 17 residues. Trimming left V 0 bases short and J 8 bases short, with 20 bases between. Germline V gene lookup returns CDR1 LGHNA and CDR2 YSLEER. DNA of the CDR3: TGCGCCAGCAGCCAAGATGGAACTGCCGGCGCAGGAGACATTCAGTACTTC. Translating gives CASSQDGTAGAGDIQYF.

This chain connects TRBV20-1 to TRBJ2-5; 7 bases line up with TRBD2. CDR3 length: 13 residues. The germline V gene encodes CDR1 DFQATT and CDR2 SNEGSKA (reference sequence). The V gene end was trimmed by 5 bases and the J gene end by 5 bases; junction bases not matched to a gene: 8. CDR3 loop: CSAGTGGMETQYF. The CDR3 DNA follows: TGCAGTGCTGGCACGGGGGGTATGGAGACCCAGTACTTC.

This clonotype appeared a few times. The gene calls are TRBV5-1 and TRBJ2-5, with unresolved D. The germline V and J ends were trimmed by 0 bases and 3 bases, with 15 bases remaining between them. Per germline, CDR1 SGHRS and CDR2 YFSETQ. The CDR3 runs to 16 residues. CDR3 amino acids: CASSLDARGAKETQYF. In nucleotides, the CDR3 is TGCGCCAGCAGCTTGGATGCCCGAGGAGCCAAAGAGACCCAGTACTTC.

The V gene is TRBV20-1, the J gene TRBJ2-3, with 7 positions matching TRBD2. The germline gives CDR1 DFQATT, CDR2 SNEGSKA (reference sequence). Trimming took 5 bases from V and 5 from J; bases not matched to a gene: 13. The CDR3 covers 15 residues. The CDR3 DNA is TGCAGTGCTCCACTCTGGGGGGAGGGAAAAGATACGCAGTATTTT. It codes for CSAPLWGEGKDTQYF.

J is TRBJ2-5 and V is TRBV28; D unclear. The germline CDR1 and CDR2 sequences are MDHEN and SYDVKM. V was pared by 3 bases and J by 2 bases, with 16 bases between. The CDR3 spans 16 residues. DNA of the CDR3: TGTGCCAGCAGTTTTGTCTTGGGCAGCACTCAAGAGACCCAGTACTTC. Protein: CASSFVLGSTQETQYF.

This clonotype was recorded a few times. CDR3: CSARELGLAVGNEQFF. DNA of the CDR3: TGCAGTGCTAGAGAACTGGGACTAGCGGTAGGCAATGAGCAGTTCTTC. This sequence joins TRBV20-1 and TRBJ2-1, with 11 bases fitting TRBD2. This CDR3 is built from 16 residues. The V gene end was trimmed by 0 bases and the J gene end by 6 bases; junction bases not matched to a gene: 7. Germline V lookup: CDR1 DFQATT, CDR2 SNEGSKA (reference sequence).

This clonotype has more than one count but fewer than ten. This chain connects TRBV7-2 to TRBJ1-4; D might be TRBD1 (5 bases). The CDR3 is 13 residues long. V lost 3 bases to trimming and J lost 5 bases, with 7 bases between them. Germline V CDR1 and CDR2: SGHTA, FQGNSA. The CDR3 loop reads CASSLNRNEKLFF. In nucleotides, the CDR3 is TGTGCCAGCAGCTTGAACAGGAATGAAAAACTGTTTTTT.

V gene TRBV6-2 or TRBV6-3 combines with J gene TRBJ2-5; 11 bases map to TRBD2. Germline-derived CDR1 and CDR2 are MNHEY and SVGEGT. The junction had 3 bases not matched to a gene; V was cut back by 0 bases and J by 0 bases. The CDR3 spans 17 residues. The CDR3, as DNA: TGTGCCAGCAGTTACTCCACTAGCGGGGGCAACCAAGAGACCCAGTACTTC. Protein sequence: CASSYSTSGGNQETQYF.

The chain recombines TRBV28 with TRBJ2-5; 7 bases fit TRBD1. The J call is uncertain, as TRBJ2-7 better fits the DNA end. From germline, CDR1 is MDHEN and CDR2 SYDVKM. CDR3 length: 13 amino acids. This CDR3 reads CASTEGGGPEQYF. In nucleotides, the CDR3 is TGTGCCAGCACCGAAGGGGGCGGTCCCGAGCAGTACTTC.

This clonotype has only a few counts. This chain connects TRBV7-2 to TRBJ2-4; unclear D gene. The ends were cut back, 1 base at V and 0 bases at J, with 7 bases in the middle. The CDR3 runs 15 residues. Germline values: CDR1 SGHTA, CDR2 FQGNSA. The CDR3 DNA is TGTGCCAGCAGCTTAGGGTCCCTAGCCAAAAACATTCAGTACTTC. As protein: CASSLGSLAKNIQYF.

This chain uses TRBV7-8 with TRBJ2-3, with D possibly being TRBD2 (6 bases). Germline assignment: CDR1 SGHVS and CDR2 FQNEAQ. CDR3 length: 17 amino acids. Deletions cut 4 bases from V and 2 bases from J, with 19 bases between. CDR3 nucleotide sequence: TGTGCCAGCAGCTACTTCCGTGGCGGGGAATCCACAGATACGCAGTATTTT. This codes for CASSYFRGGESTDTQYF. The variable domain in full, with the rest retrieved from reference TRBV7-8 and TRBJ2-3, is GAGVSQSPRYKVAKRGQDVALRCDPISGHVSLFWYQQALGQGPEFLTYFQNEAQLDKSGLPSDRFFAERPEGSVSTLKIQRTQQEDSAVYLCASSYFRGGESTDTQYFGPGTRLTVL.

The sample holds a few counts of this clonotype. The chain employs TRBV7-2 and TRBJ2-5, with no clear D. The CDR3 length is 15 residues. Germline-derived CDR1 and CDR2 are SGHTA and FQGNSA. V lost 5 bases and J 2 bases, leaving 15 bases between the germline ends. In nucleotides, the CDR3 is TGTGCCAGCAGCCCTGCTTCTAGATTTCAAGAGACCCAGTACTTC. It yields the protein CASSPASRFQETQYF.

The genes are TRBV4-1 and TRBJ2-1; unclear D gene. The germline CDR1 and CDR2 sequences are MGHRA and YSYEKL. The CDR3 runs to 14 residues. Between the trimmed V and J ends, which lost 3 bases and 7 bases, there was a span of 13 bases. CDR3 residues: CASSQVPSRNEQFF. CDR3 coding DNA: TGCGCCAGCAGCCAGGTCCCCTCGCGAAATGAGCAGTTCTTC.

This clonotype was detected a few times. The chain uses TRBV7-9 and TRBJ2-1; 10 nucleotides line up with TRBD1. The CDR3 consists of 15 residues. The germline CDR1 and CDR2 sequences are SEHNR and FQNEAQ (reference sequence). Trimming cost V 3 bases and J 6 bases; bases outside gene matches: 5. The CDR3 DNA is TGTGCCAGCAGCTTCGGGACAGGGGTGGCCAATGAGCAGTTCTTC. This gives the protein CASSFGTGVANEQFF.

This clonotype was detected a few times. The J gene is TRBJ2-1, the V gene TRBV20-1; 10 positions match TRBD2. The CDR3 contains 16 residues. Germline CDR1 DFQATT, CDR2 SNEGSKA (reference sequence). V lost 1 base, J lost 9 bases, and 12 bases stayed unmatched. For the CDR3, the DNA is TGCAGTGCTAGAGGCGAAACTAGCGGGGTTCCGAGTGAGCAGTTCTTC. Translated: CSARGETSGVPSEQFF.

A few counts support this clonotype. For the CDR3, the DNA is TGTGCCAGCAGCCAAGGCCCGGTGGGGGTCACCAATGAGCAGTTCTTC. This encodes CASSQGPVGVTNEQFF. The rearrangement joins TRBV4-2 to TRBJ2-1; D could derive from TRBD1 or TRBD2 (5 bases each). CDR3 length: 16 residues. The V and J ends lost 1 base and 6 bases respectively, with 16 bases between them. Looked up from germline, CDR1 is LGHNA and CDR2 is YNFKEQ.

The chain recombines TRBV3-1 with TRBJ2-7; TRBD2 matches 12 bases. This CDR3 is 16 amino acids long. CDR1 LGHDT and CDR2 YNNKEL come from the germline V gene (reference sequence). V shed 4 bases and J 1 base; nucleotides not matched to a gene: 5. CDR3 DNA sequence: TGTGCCAGCAGCCGTCGGACTAGCGGGGCGTCCTACGAGCAGTACTTC. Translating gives CASSRRTSGASYEQYF.